This passage covers 25 T cell receptor beta chains from one sample sequenced in a study of blood T cell repertoires in COVID-19. The data were produced by immunoSEQ multiplex PCR, yet TCRdb's version contains in-frame clones alone and is incomplete. The sample carries about 180,000 clones, about 91% recorded once. The sample consisted of peripheral blood. The origin of the receptors is a woman aged 45-59 years with acute or convalescent COVID-19.

The gene calls are TRBV7-9 and TRBJ1-1, with no clear D. V lost 1 base, J lost 2 bases, and 5 bases lay in between. The CDR3 is made up of 13 amino acids. Looked up from germline, CDR1 is SEHNR and CDR2 is FQNEAQ (reference sequence). The CDR3 protein is CASSLDSNTEAFF. CDR3 coding DNA: TGTGCCAGCAGCTTAGATTCTAACACTGAAGCTTTCTTT.

The genes are TRBV12-3 or TRBV12-4 and TRBJ2-7, with 8 bases lining up with TRBD1. After removal of 3 bases from V and 6 bases from J, the junction contained 4 bases not matched to a gene. The CDR3 is 13 residues long. Written as DNA, the CDR3 is TGTGCCAGCAGTTTCGGGACAGGTTTCGAGCAGTACTTC. Translated: CASSFGTGFEQYF.

The chain joins TRBV6-2 or TRBV6-3 to TRBJ1-6, with 10 positions matching TRBD1. CDR3 length: 15 amino acids. After removal of 2 bases from V and 9 bases from J, the junction contained 4 bases not matched to a gene. Germline V gives CDR1 MNHEY, CDR2 SVGEGT. The CDR3 protein is CASSYTRDRGSPLHF. The CDR3 DNA is TGTGCCAGCAGTTACACACGGGACAGGGGTTCACCCCTCCACTTT.

J is TRBJ2-5 and V is TRBV5-4; perhaps TRBD1 as D (5 bases). CDR3 length equals 16 residues. With 5 bases removed from V and 3 bases from J, the gap between germline ends came to 20 bases. Germline loops: CDR1 SGHNT, CDR2 YYREEE (reference sequence). The CDR3 here is CASRAGHQRSEETQYF. The CDR3, as DNA: TGTGCCAGCAGGGCAGGGCATCAGCGATCAGAAGAGACCCAGTACTTC.

The J gene is TRBJ2-7, the V gene TRBV14; the match to TRBD2 covers 10 bases. The junction had 6 bases not matched to a gene; V was cut back by 5 bases and J by 5 bases. This CDR3 contains 14 residues. Germline loops: CDR1 SGHDN, CDR2 FVKESK. The CDR3 loop is CASSAGTSAHEQYF. Here the CDR3 DNA reads TGTGCCAGCAGCGCCGGGACTAGCGCCCACGAGCAGTACTTC.

The CDR3 bases are TGTGCCTGGAGCGACGGCGGGGGAGAGACCCAGTACTTC. Protein product: CAWSDGGGETQYF. The chain carries TRBV30 and TRBJ2-5, with 7 bases fitting TRBD2. With 3 bases clipped from V and 4 bases from J, the junction kept 5 bases outside the gene matches. This CDR3 has 13 amino acids. Germline loops: CDR1 GTSNPN, CDR2 SVGIG (reference sequence).

The gene calls are TRBV5-1 and TRBJ2-3; 9 bases match TRBD1. The junction had 5 bases not matched to a gene; V was cut back by 7 bases and J by 2 bases. Germline CDR1 SGHRS, CDR2 YFSETQ. CDR3 length: 14 residues. The CDR3 DNA reads as TGCGCCAGCCATTTACAGGGGGCCACAGATACGCAGTATTTT. Translated: CASHLQGATDTQYF.

This chain links TRBV11-2 with TRBJ2-7; tentative D call: TRBD1 (5 bases). Germline V gene sequence: CDR1 SGHAT, CDR2 FQNNGV. This CDR3 has 14 residues. Trimming removed 9 bases from V and 4 bases from J, with 19 bases in between. In DNA, the CDR3 is TGTGCCAGTGCCCCCAATGCCAGGGTTTACGAGCAGTACTTC. It specifies CASAPNARVYEQYF.

The J gene is TRBJ1-1, the V gene TRBV5-1; 10 bases agree with TRBD1. Trimming took 4 bases from V and 11 from J; bases not matched to a gene: 17. This CDR3 has 16 residues. In germline, CDR1 is SGHRS, CDR2 YFSETQ. CDR3 sequence (DNA): TGCGCCAGCAGCCTTACGACAGGGGGCTTTAAGGAGGCTGCTTTCTTT. The encoded protein is CASSLTTGGFKEAAFF.

The chain recombines TRBV9 with TRBJ1-4; 8 bases are a match to TRBD1. The CDR3 loop spans 14 amino acids. Losses at the gene ends were 4 bases for V and 10 bases for J; bases not matched to a gene: 9. Germline CDR1 and CDR2: SGDLS and YYNGEE. The CDR3 reads CASSPRTGQGKLFF. In DNA form, the CDR3 reads TGTGCCAGCAGCCCCAGGACAGGGCAGGGAAAACTGTTTTTT.

This chain uses TRBV7-9 with TRBJ1-4; D is ambiguous. Trimming left V 4 bases short and J 4 bases short, with 4 bases between. The length of the CDR3 is 12 residues. Per the germline V gene, CDR1 is SEHNR and CDR2 is FQNEAQ (reference sequence). DNA for the CDR3: TGTGCCAGCAGCTCCGGTAATGAAAAACTGTTTTTT. Translating it yields CASSSGNEKLFF.

This clone was observed a few times. J is TRBJ2-1 and V is TRBV9; D unclear. Germline V lookup: CDR1 SGDLS, CDR2 YYNGEE. V was pared by 1 base and J by 0 bases, with 2 bases between. The length of the CDR3 is 13 residues. The CDR3 nucleotides read TGTGCCAGCAGCGTACTCTCCTACAATGAGCAGTTCTTC. Translated, it gives CASSVLSYNEQFF.

With regard to this clone: One end of the junction fails to match germline, which may point to a read error. This chain connects TRBV29-1 to TRBJ2-7; a possible D gene is TRBD2 (6 bases). CDR1 is SQVTM, CDR2 ANQGSEA, per germline. The CDR3 has 14 amino acids. CDR3 coding DNA: TGCAGGGTTGTGGTGGGACTGGGCCCCCACGAGCAGTACTTC. This translates into CRVVVGLGPHEQYF.

The chain has TRBV13 and TRBJ1-2; D perhaps matches TRBD1 (5 bases). Germline lookup yields CDR1 PRHDT and CDR2 FYEKMQ (reference sequence). This CDR3 is built from 14 residues. Trimming took off 4 bases at V and 3 bases at J, with 12 bases between the two ends. The CDR3 region is CASSYGTKDYGYTF. For the CDR3, the DNA is TGTGCCAGCAGCTACGGGACTAAAGACTATGGCTACACCTTC.

The chain joins TRBV4-3 to TRBJ1-4; the D is unclear. The V gene's germline CDR1 is LGHNA and CDR2 YSLEER. The CDR3 length is 17 residues. V lost 2 bases and J lost 2, with 15 bases in between. The CDR3, as DNA: TGCGCCAGCAGCCAATCTCCCCTAGGTGCTACTAATGAAAAACTGTTTTTT. Encoded protein: CASSQSPLGATNEKLFF.

Only a few counts were recorded for this clone. The chain combines TRBV30 with TRBJ1-2, with D perhaps matching TRBD1 (6 bases). CDR3 length: 14 amino acids. V was cut by 3 bases and J by 1 base, with 12 bases left in between. Germline V gives CDR1 GTSNPN, CDR2 SVGIG (reference sequence). In DNA, the CDR3 is TGTGCCTGGAGGTTTATCAGGGGTAACTATGGCTACACCTTC. Translated, it gives CAWRFIRGNYGYTF.

In its sample, this clone is medium-sized. CDR3 sequence reads: CASSKTSGATEQFF. In DNA form, the CDR3 reads TGTGCCAGTAGTAAGACTAGCGGGGCTACTGAGCAGTTCTTC. The rearrangement uses TRBV19 and TRBJ2-1; 11 bases fit TRBD2. Trimming took 4 bases from V and 9 from J; bases not matched to a gene: 5. The CDR3 has 14 residues. The germline V gene encodes CDR1 LNHDA and CDR2 SQIVND (reference sequence).

The V gene is TRBV5-1, the J gene TRBJ2-7; possibly TRBD2 for D (7 bases). CDR1 and CDR2 (germline): SGHRS, YFSETQ. Trimming stripped 0 bases from V and 2 bases from J, with 9 bases between. The CDR3 runs to 14 residues. CDR3 amino acids: CASSLEGGTYEQYF. The CDR3 nucleotides read TGCGCCAGCAGCTTGGAGGGGGGGACCTACGAGCAGTACTTC.

Here the CDR3 reads CASSYVAGGADTQYF. DNA for the CDR3: TGTGCCAGCAGTTACGTAGCGGGAGGAGCAGATACGCAGTATTTT. The chain recombines TRBV6-2 or TRBV6-3 with TRBJ2-3; 10 bases map to TRBD2. V shed 2 bases and J 4 bases; nucleotides not matched to a gene: 3. Germline CDR1 MNHEY, CDR2 SVGEGT. The CDR3 has 15 amino acids.

The chain uses TRBV5-4 and TRBJ2-2; 9 bases are shared with TRBD1. The V and J ends lost 4 bases and 5 bases, in that order; junction bases with no gene match: 3. Looked up from germline, CDR1 is SGHNT and CDR2 is YYREEE (reference sequence). The CDR3 sequence is 14 residues long. The CDR3, as DNA: TGTGCCAGCAGCGCGGGACAGGGAACCGGGGAGCTGTTTTTT. Its translation is CASSAGQGTGELFF.

This clone is a singleton in its sample. J is TRBJ2-6 and V is TRBV4-1, with 9 bases lining up with TRBD1. The length of the CDR3 is 15 residues. The germline V gene encodes CDR1 MGHRA and CDR2 YSYEKL. Germline trimming cut 5 bases from V and 1 base from J; bases unmatched to any gene: 0. CDR3 loop: CASSDRGSGANVLTF. The CDR3 nucleotides read TGCGCCAGCAGCGACAGGGGGTCTGGGGCCAACGTCCTGACTTTC.

This chain links TRBV12-3 or TRBV12-4 with TRBJ2-2; D may be TRBD2 (5 bases). The CDR3 is 13 residues long. Trimming removed 6 bases at V and 5 bases at J, with 10 bases between. The chain's CDR3 is CASRRARTGELFF. DNA of the CDR3: TGTGCCAGCAGGAGGGCTCGGACCGGGGAGCTGTTTTTT.

This chain joins TRBV7-9 and TRBJ2-2; 8 positions agree with TRBD1. From germline, CDR1 is SEHNR and CDR2 FQNEAQ (reference sequence). Trimming cost V 4 bases and J 3 bases; bases outside gene matches: 10. This CDR3 is built from 17 residues. The CDR3 protein is CASSYRTGKDHTGELFF. The CDR3, as DNA: TGTGCCAGCAGCTATAGGACAGGGAAGGACCACACCGGGGAGCTGTTTTTT. The variable domain in full, completed from reference TRBV7-9 and TRBJ2-2, reads DTGVSQNPRHKITKRGQNVTFRCDPISEHNRLYWYRQTLGQGPEFLTYFQNEAQLEKSRLLSDRFSAERPKGSFSTLEIQRTEQGDSAMYLCASSYRTGKDHTGELFFGEGSRLTVL.

J is TRBJ2-6 and V is TRBV30; no firm D call. The CDR3 is 12 amino acids. Germline CDR1 reads GTSNPN; CDR2 reads SVGIG (reference sequence). The germline V and J ends were trimmed by 5 bases and 2 bases, with 4 bases remaining between them. The CDR3 region has the DNA TGTGCCTGGGACACTGGGGCCAACGTCCTGACTTTC. It specifies CAWDTGANVLTF.

The V and J genes are TRBV30 and TRBJ1-2; D gene uncertain. Germline V gene sequence: CDR1 GTSNPN, CDR2 SVGIG (reference sequence). V was cut by 1 base and J by 7 bases, with 10 bases left in between. The CDR3 runs to 12 residues. CDR3 DNA: TGTGCCTGGAGTGGGGCCGCGGGTGGCTACACCTTC. Translated, it gives CAWSGAAGGYTF.